These 6 T cell receptor beta chains share one sample of origin, sequenced in a study of blood T cell repertoires in COVID-19. Assay used: immunoSEQ multiplex PCR; TCRdb lists only in-frame clones, some missing. The sample yields approximately 50,000 clones, about 76% seen once. The material sequenced was peripheral blood. All receptors derive from a man in his fifties with active or convalescent COVID-19.

The rearrangement uses TRBV5-1 and TRBJ2-7, with a tentative D call TRBD2 (6 bases). CDR3 length: 15 residues. The germline CDR1 and CDR2 sequences are SGHRS and YFSETQ. V gave up 2 bases and J gave up 0 bases, with 12 bases separating them. Here the CDR3 reads CASSFTGESSYEQYF. CDR3 nucleotide sequence: TGCGCCAGCAGCTTTACGGGGGAAAGCTCCTACGAGCAGTACTTC.

The CDR3 sequence is CASSQGRQGGGYTF. CDR3 coding DNA: TGTGCCAGCAGCCAAGGTCGTCAGGGTGGCGGCTACACCTTC. This chain links TRBV3-1 (or the pseudogene TRBV3-2) with TRBJ1-2; maybe TRBD1 (5 bases). This CDR3 has 14 residues. Per germline, CDR1 LGHDT and CDR2 YNNKEL (reference sequence). Trimming cost V 1 base and J 8 bases, with 14 bases left between them.

The chain couples TRBV10-3 to TRBJ1-1; possibly TRBD1 for D (6 bases). Germline V gene sequence: CDR1 ENHRY, CDR2 SYGVKD. V lost 6 bases and J lost 3, with 11 bases in between. This CDR3 comprises 13 residues. Here the CDR3 DNA reads TGTGCCATCAGCTACCGGACAGACACTGAAGCTTTCTTT. Protein: CAISYRTDTEAFF.

This clone is a singleton in its sample. This chain connects TRBV19 to TRBJ2-7; D gene unclear. Germline loops: CDR1 LNHDA, CDR2 SQIVND (reference sequence). Trimming left V 3 bases short and J 3 bases short, with 9 bases between. The CDR3 has 13 residues. CDR3 protein: CASSIRANYEQYF. The CDR3 nucleotides read TGTGCCAGTAGTATTCGCGCAAACTACGAGCAGTACTTC.

The chain carries TRBV5-1 and TRBJ1-6, with D maybe TRBD1 (6 bases). CDR3 length: 16 residues. Trimming stripped 1 base from V and 5 bases from J, with 13 bases between. Germline V gene lookup returns CDR1 SGHRS and CDR2 YFSETQ. CDR3 residues: CASSLRAGTNNSPLHF. In DNA form, the CDR3 reads TGCGCCAGCAGCTTGAGGGCAGGGACAAATAATTCACCCCTCCACTTT. The entire variable domain, with the rest obtained from reference TRBV5-1 and TRBJ1-6, is as follows: KAGVTQTPRYLIKTRGQQVTLSCSPISGHRSVSWYQQTPGQGLQFLFEYFSETQRNKGNFPGRFSGRQFSNSRSEMNVSTLELGDSALYLCASSLRAGTNNSPLHFGNGTRLTVT.

The CDR3 DNA follows: TGTGCCAGTACGGGCGGGAGAAAGGTAAATGAGCAGTTCTTC. It encodes CASTGGRKVNEQFF. V is TRBV19 and J is TRBJ2-1, with 7 bases identical to TRBD2. Germline values: CDR1 LNHDA, CDR2 SQIVND (reference sequence). With 7 bases clipped from V and 7 bases from J, the junction kept 10 bases outside the gene matches. The CDR3 covers 14 residues.